The 9 T cell receptor beta chains below all came from one sample that was sequenced in a study of cytomegalovirus exposure and HLA in healthy donors. Clones were sequenced by immunoSEQ multiplex PCR, and TCRdb holds only the in-frame ones, with some missing. This sample carries some 170,000 clones, roughly 86% of them seen once, and the ten largest clones take about 9.4%. Input material: PBMCs. The source of these receptors is a woman aged 18-35 years in good health and CMV-seropositive.

This clone was found a few times. The chain employs TRBV11-2 and TRBJ2-3, with D uncertain. V was cut by 3 bases and J by 2 bases, with 12 bases left in between. Germline V lookup: CDR1 SGHAT, CDR2 FQNNGV. This CDR3 contains 15 residues. The CDR3 nucleotides are TGTGCCAGCAGCTTCGCACAGTATACCACAGATACGCAGTATTTT. It encodes CASSFAQYTTDTQYF.

V gene TRBV6-6 combines with J gene TRBJ1-1; 11 bases align to TRBD1. The CDR3 spans 15 residues. CDR1 MNHNY and CDR2 SVGAGI come from the germline V gene (reference sequence). The V gene end was trimmed by 6 bases and the J gene end by 3 bases; junction bases not matched to a gene: 6. This CDR3 is CASSLGQGAYTEAFF. CDR3 coding DNA: TGTGCCAGCAGCCTAGGACAGGGGGCTTACACTGAAGCTTTCTTT.

The J gene is TRBJ1-1, the V gene TRBV5-1, with D unresolved. Trimming pared 0 bases from V and 0 bases from J, leaving 3 bases between. The CDR3 runs 13 residues. Germline assignment: CDR1 SGHRS and CDR2 YFSETQ. The CDR3 coding sequence is TGCGCCAGCAGCTTGGGGCTGAACACTGAAGCTTTCTTT. It translates to CASSLGLNTEAFF.

The chain links TRBV19 to TRBJ2-1, with 10 bases fitting TRBD2. The trim removed 1 base at V and 6 bases at J, leaving 3 bases unmatched. Germline assignment: CDR1 LNHDA and CDR2 SQIVND (reference sequence). The CDR3 spans 15 residues. The DNA of the CDR3 is TGTGCCAGTAGTATAGGTAGCGGGAGGCTCAATGAGCAGTTCTTC. Its translation is CASSIGSGRLNEQFF.

This clone was counted between two and nine times. The chain has TRBV2 and TRBJ2-7; tentative D call: TRBD2 (6 bases). Trimming removed 6 bases from V and 1 base from J, with 7 bases in between. CDR1 and CDR2 (germline): SNHLY, FYNNEI. This CDR3 spans 12 amino acids. The CDR3 region has the DNA TGTGCCAGCAGCAGCGGGTCCTACGAGCAGTACTTC. It encodes CASSSGSYEQYF.

The V gene is TRBV5-1, the J gene TRBJ2-5, with 10 nucleotides matching TRBD2. CDR3 length: 14 residues. V shed 5 bases and J 2 bases; nucleotides not matched to a gene: 3. CDR1 and CDR2 from the germline V gene are SGHRS and YFSETQ. This CDR3 is CASRTSGPQETQYF. As DNA, the CDR3 is TGCGCCAGCAGGACTAGCGGGCCTCAAGAGACCCAGTACTTC.

The chain couples TRBV28 to TRBJ1-1, with D uncertain. The germline V and J ends were trimmed by 8 bases and 4 bases, with 11 bases remaining between them. CDR3 length: 12 amino acids. From germline, CDR1 is MDHEN and CDR2 SYDVKM. In DNA form, the CDR3 reads TGTGCCAGCCGGCAGGAGGGCACTGAAGCTTTCTTT. The encoded protein is CASRQEGTEAFF.

The chain links TRBV28 to TRBJ2-7, with 9 bases matching TRBD1. The CDR3 loop spans 16 amino acids. V was pared by 6 bases and J by 2 bases, with 11 bases of the junction left unmatched. CDR1 is MDHEN, CDR2 SYDVKM, per germline. CDR3 DNA: TGTGCCAGCAGCACCTTGCCCGGGACAGGGCCCTACGAGCAGTACTTC. This gives the protein CASSTLPGTGPYEQYF.

The V call is TRBV27, the J call TRBJ2-7; a weak D match, TRBD2 (6 bases). Per germline, CDR1 MNHEY and CDR2 SMNVEV (reference sequence). V was pared by 6 bases and J by 2 bases, with 14 bases between. CDR3 length: 14 residues. CDR3 amino acids: CASRFDWGAYEQYF. The CDR3, as DNA: TGTGCCAGCAGATTCGATTGGGGGGCCTACGAGCAGTACTTC.